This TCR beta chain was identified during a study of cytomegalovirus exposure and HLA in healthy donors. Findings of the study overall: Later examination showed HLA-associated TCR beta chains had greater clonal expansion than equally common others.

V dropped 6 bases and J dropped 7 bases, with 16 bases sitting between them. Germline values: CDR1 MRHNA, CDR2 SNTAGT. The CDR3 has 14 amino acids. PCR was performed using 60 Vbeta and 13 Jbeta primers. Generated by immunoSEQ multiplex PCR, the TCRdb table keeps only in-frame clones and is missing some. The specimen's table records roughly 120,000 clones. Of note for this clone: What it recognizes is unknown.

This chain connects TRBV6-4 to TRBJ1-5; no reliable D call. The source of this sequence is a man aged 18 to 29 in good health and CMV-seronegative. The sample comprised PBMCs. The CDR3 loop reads CASSETHLSQPQHF. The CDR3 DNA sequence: TGTGCCAGCAGCGAGACTCATCTAAGCCAGCCCCAGCATTTT.